The 9 T cell receptor beta chains in this list originate from one sample, sequenced in a study of blood T cell repertoires in COVID-19. TCRdb's copy holds only in-frame clones and misses some; the assay was immunoSEQ multiplex PCR. Of 60,000 to 85,000 clones in the sample, approximately 78% were seen once. Source material: peripheral blood. Every receptor here comes from a woman aged 55-69 years with acute or convalescent COVID-19.

This sequence joins TRBV29-1 and TRBJ2-3; D may be TRBD1 (6 bases). The CDR3 is 14 amino acids. The V gene lost 6 bases and the J gene lost 1 base, with 14 bases spanning the gap. Germline CDR1 and CDR2: SQVTM and ANQGSEA. In DNA, the CDR3 is TGCAGCGTCCCTAGGGGGTCTGGCACAGATACGCAGTATTTT. It specifies CSVPRGSGTDTQYF.

This chain joins TRBV12-3 or TRBV12-4 and TRBJ1-2; TRBD1 might be the D (5 bases). The V end lost 5 bases, the J end lost 4 bases, and 11 bases lay between the germline ends. The CDR3 sequence is 13 residues long. The CDR3 is CASSISGPYGYTF. Written as DNA, the CDR3 is TGTGCCAGCAGTATTTCAGGGCCCTATGGCTACACCTTC.

CDR3 in amino acids: CASSGQGGQYF. In DNA form, the CDR3 reads TGTGCCAGCAGTGGGCAGGGAGGACAGTACTTC. V is TRBV28 and J is TRBJ2-7; the D gene is possibly TRBD2 (6 bases). The CDR3 contains 11 residues. Trimming stripped 5 bases from V and 10 bases from J, with 12 bases between. Germline V CDR1 and CDR2: MDHEN, SYDVKM.

The chain links TRBV9 to TRBJ1-2, with 8 bases matching TRBD1. V shed 4 bases, J shed 4 bases, and the junction held 6 bases outside the gene matches. This CDR3 contains 14 residues. CDR1 is SGDLS and CDR2 is YYNGEE in the germline V gene. Written as DNA, the CDR3 is TGTGCCAGCAGCTCTCCGGGACAGGTCTATGGCTACACCTTC. Protein: CASSSPGQVYGYTF.

The chain recombines TRBV28 with TRBJ1-2, with 9 bases identical to TRBD1. The germline V gene has CDR1 MDHEN and CDR2 SYDVKM. The CDR3 totals 15 residues. With V trimmed by 0 bases and J by 8 bases, 7 bases remained unmatched. The chain's CDR3 is CASSLWHRGQGGYTF. The CDR3 DNA follows: TGTGCCAGCAGTTTATGGCACAGGGGGCAGGGGGGCTACACCTTC.

The table lists this clone with a few counts. V gene TRBV18 combines with J gene TRBJ2-2; TRBD2 matches 7 bases. The CDR3 is made up of 16 amino acids. Germline-derived CDR1 and CDR2 are KGHSH and LQKENI. Unmatched junction bases numbered 10, after V lost 4 bases and J lost 5 bases. The DNA for the CDR3 is TGTGCCAGCTCACTGAAGGTCTTGCGGGGGACCGGGGAGCTGTTTTTT. Encoded protein: CASSLKVLRGTGELFF.

The rearrangement uses TRBV30 and TRBJ1-1, with D maybe TRBD1 (5 bases). CDR1 and CDR2 from the germline V gene are GTSNPN and SVGIG (reference sequence). The CDR3 is 16 amino acids. Trimming removed 7 bases from V and 0 bases from J, with 21 bases in between. Here the CDR3 DNA reads TGTGCCTTTAAACCCGCAGGGCGGTTTTTGAACACTGAAGCTTTCTTT. Translating it yields CAFKPAGRFLNTEAFF. Based on the CDR3 plus reference TRBV30 and TRBJ1-1, the full variable domain is SQTIHQWPATLVQPVGSPLSLECTVEGTSNPNLYWYRQAAGRGLQLLFYSVGIGQISSEVPQNLSASRPQDRQFILSSKKLLLSDSGFYLCAFKPAGRFLNTEAFFGQGTRLTVV.

The table lists this clone with a few counts. The chain carries TRBV6-2 or TRBV6-3 and TRBJ1-1, with 8 nucleotides matching TRBD1. With V trimmed by 5 bases and J by 3 bases, 2 bases remained unmatched. The CDR3 sequence is 13 residues long. CDR1 is MNHEY, CDR2 SVGEGT, per germline. The CDR3 sequence: CASSGQGDTEAFF. The CDR3 DNA reads TGTGCCAGCAGTGGACAGGGCGACACTGAAGCTTTCTTT.

The chain combines TRBV11-3 with TRBJ2-2; D may be TRBD1 (5 bases). Germline V gene data show CDR1 as SGHNT and CDR2 as YENEEA. Deletions cut 1 base from V and 6 bases from J, with 15 bases between. The CDR3 contains 16 residues. CDR3 bases: TGTGCCAGCAGCTTAGGTGCAGGGCCGGCGGCCGGGGAGCTGTTTTTT. It yields the protein CASSLGAGPAAGELFF.